These T cell receptor beta chains were read from a single sample in a study of T cells after yellow fever vaccination. TCRdb called the 5' RACE reads again in MiXCR, with one record for every CDR3 protein. The table includes approximately 250,000 distinct CDR3 sequences, around 6.7% detected once. Sequences were derived from CD4+ T cells sorted from PBMCs, sampled on the day of the yellow fever booster vaccination. The source is a man between 25 and 39 years old who received the YFV17D yellow fever vaccine. The conserved cysteine and the conserved F or W are not part of the CDR3 here. The order of the fields is V gene, J gene, CDR3 protein.

v_call: TRBV28
j_call: TRBJ2-1
cdr3_aa: ASSLIQRNEQF

v_call: TRBV7-2
j_call: TRBJ2-5
cdr3_aa: ASSLVSGVRETQY

v_call: TRBV13
j_call: TRBJ2-2
cdr3_aa: ASSARTSGNTGELF

v_call: TRBV18
j_call: TRBJ1-6
cdr3_aa: ASSPGNNSPLH

v_call: TRBV12-3/TRBV12-4
j_call: TRBJ1-3
cdr3_aa: ASTVGHSPGGTIY

v_call: TRBV20-1
j_call: TRBJ1-4
cdr3_aa: SASWTATNEKLF

v_call: TRBV5-1
j_call: TRBJ2-5
cdr3_aa: ASSLELGPFDETQY

v_call: TRBV7-9
j_call: TRBJ2-5
cdr3_aa: ASSLGGAGTQY

v_call: TRBV7-2
j_call: TRBJ1-2
cdr3_aa: ASSLGQFYGYT

v_call: TRBV14
j_call: TRBJ2-3
cdr3_aa: ASSFHRTSTDTQY

v_call: TRBV4-1
j_call: TRBJ2-5
cdr3_aa: ASSQVQGPGETQY

v_call: TRBV19
j_call: TRBJ2-1
cdr3_aa: ASSTRAYSYNEQF

v_call: TRBV12-3/TRBV12-4
j_call: TRBJ2-3
cdr3_aa: ASSVTSTDTQY

v_call: TRBV7-6
j_call: TRBJ2-1
cdr3_aa: ASSGGAGRNNEQF

v_call: TRBV28
j_call: TRBJ1-5
cdr3_aa: ASRPGQLGNQPQH

v_call: TRBV29-1
j_call: TRBJ2-3
cdr3_aa: SCGQSTDTQY

v_call: TRBV15
j_call: TRBJ1-5
cdr3_aa: ATSRDPGDHQPQH